These 22 T cell receptor beta chains came from one sample sequenced in a study of blood T cells in healthy people across ages. Using a J-beta primer mix together with a sample-barcoded 5' primer, a second PCR was run for roughly 6 to 12 cycles. MiXCR, applied by TCRdb to the 5' RACE reads, yields one record per CDR3 protein. The sample holds 1.2 million to 1.5 million distinct CDR3 sequences; approximately 42% are singletons and the top ten take 7.9%. Sequencing used blood. The source of these receptors is a young woman in good health.

The CDR3 DNA is TGCAGTGCTAGAGATATTTCCGTGCGGGATGAGCAGTTCTTC. As protein: CSARDISVRDEQFF. The chain couples TRBV20-1 to TRBJ2-1; possibly TRBD2 for D (5 bases). V was trimmed by 0 bases and J by 8 bases, leaving 14 bases between them. Germline CDR1 DFQATT, CDR2 SNEGSKA (reference sequence). This CDR3 comprises 14 residues.

This chain joins TRBV28 and TRBJ1-2; no definite D call. The ends were cut back, 4 bases at V and 4 bases at J, with 22 bases in the middle. This CDR3 is 17 amino acids long. Germline V gene data show CDR1 as MDHEN and CDR2 as SYDVKM. CDR3 sequence reads: CASSSSGVEVGFYGYTF. The CDR3 region has the DNA TGTGCCAGCAGTTCCTCCGGGGTAGAAGTTGGATTCTATGGCTACACCTTC.

The table lists this clonotype with a count of one. The CDR3 coding sequence is TGTGCCAGCAGTGGAACTAGCGGGAGGGCTATTGGTGAGCAGTTCTTC. It encodes CASSGTSGRAIGEQFF. This sequence joins TRBV25-1 and TRBJ2-1; 13 bases agree with TRBD2. The V segment lost 4 bases and the J segment 9 bases; nucleotides outside the gene matches: 9. CDR1 and CDR2 (germline): MGHDK, SYGVNS. The CDR3 covers 16 residues.

This chain uses TRBV29-1 with TRBJ2-7; D is unresolved. Trimming pared 4 bases from V and 6 bases from J, leaving 19 bases between. The CDR3 extends over 14 amino acids. CDR1 and CDR2 (germline): SQVTM, ANQGSEA. CDR3 residues: CSVVVFLVPGEQYF. The DNA for the CDR3 is TGCAGCGTTGTTGTGTTCCTGGTCCCGGGCGAGCAGTACTTC.

The rearrangement links TRBV10-3 to TRBJ2-3; weak D call: TRBD2 (5 bases). Germline V gene data show CDR1 as ENHRY and CDR2 as SYGVKD. The CDR3 is 12 amino acids. The V and J ends lost 6 bases and 6 bases respectively, with 10 bases between them. This CDR3 reads CAISELEDTQYF. Written as DNA, the CDR3 is TGTGCCATCAGCGAACTAGAGGATACGCAGTATTTT.

This clonotype appeared a few times. V and J are TRBV12-3 or TRBV12-4 and TRBJ1-4; D uncertain. V was trimmed by 5 bases and J by 2 bases, leaving 9 bases between them. The CDR3 loop spans 14 amino acids. This CDR3 is CASSLQRTNEKLFF. DNA of the CDR3: TGTGCCAGCAGTCTCCAGCGGACTAATGAAAAACTGTTTTTT.

The chain combines TRBV6-1 with TRBJ2-7; TRBD1 matches at 9 bases. V shed 4 bases, J shed 3 bases, and the junction held 4 bases outside the gene matches. This CDR3 spans 14 amino acids. Looked up from germline, CDR1 is MNHNS and CDR2 is SASEGT. In DNA, the CDR3 is TGTGCCAGCAGTGCAAAGACAGGGGGCTACGAGCAGTACTTC. Its protein is CASSAKTGGYEQYF.

There are a few counts of this clonotype. V gene TRBV9 combines with J gene TRBJ1-2; D might be TRBD1 (5 bases). Germline assignment: CDR1 SGDLS and CDR2 YYNGEE. V lost 3 bases and J 2 bases, leaving 17 bases between the germline ends. The CDR3 is 16 residues long. Here the CDR3 reads CASSETTSGRNYGYTF. CDR3 nucleotide sequence: TGTGCCAGCAGCGAGACCACCTCGGGACGGAACTATGGCTACACCTTC.

This clonotype was detected only a few times. V is TRBV7-9 and J is TRBJ2-3; 9 bases are a match to TRBD2. V dropped 5 bases and J dropped 5; count of bases not matched to a gene: 11. The germline gives CDR1 SEHNR, CDR2 FQNEAQ (reference sequence). CDR3 length equals 16 residues. The CDR3 DNA reads as TGTGCCAGCAGCATTAATAGCGGGAGTTGGGGAGATACGCAGTATTTT. Translation: CASSINSGSWGDTQYF.

The rearrangement uses TRBV12-3 or TRBV12-4 and TRBJ2-1; D may be TRBD1 (6 bases). The J call could be wrong; TRBJ2-7 is a better fit for the DNA end. The CDR3 runs 16 residues. CDR3 amino acids: CASTKKGGLSYNEQYF. The CDR3 DNA sequence: TGTGCCAGCACCAAAAAAGGGGGTCTATCCTACAATGAGCAGTACTTC.

The chain employs TRBV29-1 and TRBJ1-1; D is unresolved. Germline V lookup: CDR1 SQVTM, CDR2 ANQGSEA. Trimming removed 0 bases from V and 3 bases from J, with 11 bases in between. The length of the CDR3 is 14 residues. The CDR3 is CSVEDVRLDTEAFF. DNA for the CDR3: TGCAGCGTTGAAGACGTCAGACTGGACACTGAAGCTTTCTTT.

This clonotype has a handful of counts. V is TRBV5-1 and J is TRBJ1-4; D is ambiguous. Trimming pared 4 bases from V and 7 bases from J, leaving 14 bases between. The CDR3 length is 14 residues. Looked up from germline, CDR1 is SGHRS and CDR2 is YFSETQ. DNA for the CDR3: TGCGCCAGCAGCCCCCAGATCGGTGGTGAAAAACTGTTTTTT. Its protein is CASSPQIGGEKLFF.

This sequence joins TRBV7-9 and TRBJ2-2, with 8 nucleotides matching TRBD2. Unmatched junction bases numbered 13, after V lost 2 bases and J lost 2 bases. CDR3 length: 19 amino acids. The germline gives CDR1 SEHNR, CDR2 FQNEAQ (reference sequence). CDR3: CASSLSGLAGVTNTGELFF. The CDR3 nucleotides read TGTGCCAGCAGCTTAAGTGGGCTAGCGGGCGTAACCAACACCGGGGAGCTGTTTTTT.

This chain links TRBV6-5 with TRBJ1-2; D is undetermined. The CDR3 totals 15 residues. Germline-derived CDR1 and CDR2 are MNHEY and SVGAGI. Deletions cut 6 bases from V and 5 bases from J, with 19 bases between. The CDR3 protein is CASSRLVNFGYGYTF. CDR3 DNA: TGTGCCAGCAGCCGGCTGGTGAACTTTGGTTATGGCTACACCTTC.

The chain uses TRBV7-2 and TRBJ2-2; D is ambiguous. The V gene lost 1 base and the J gene lost 1 base, with 4 bases spanning the gap. This CDR3 region has 14 residues. Germline assignment: CDR1 SGHTA and CDR2 FQGNSA. The CDR3 loop reads CASSLEVNTGELFF. CDR3 sequence (DNA): TGTGCCAGCAGCTTAGAAGTGAACACCGGGGAGCTGTTTTTT.

CDR3 nucleotide sequence: TGTGCCAGCACCTTTAACAGGGCGAACACTGAAGCTTTCTTT. Translating it yields CASTFNRANTEAFF. The V call is TRBV28, the J call TRBJ1-1; D is possibly TRBD1 (6 bases). From germline, CDR1 is MDHEN and CDR2 SYDVKM. The length of the CDR3 is 14 residues. Trimming shortened V by 7 bases and J by 1 base, and 13 bases separated the two germline ends.

This chain connects TRBV12-3 or TRBV12-4 to TRBJ2-2, with 10 bases identical to TRBD2. The CDR3 loop spans 15 amino acids. V lost 10 bases, J lost 6 bases, and 11 bases stayed unmatched. In DNA, the CDR3 is TGTGCCACCTCCGACTCGAGCGGGGGGGCCGGGGAGCTGTTTTTT. Its protein is CATSDSSGGAGELFF.

This chain uses TRBV20-1 with TRBJ2-7; 7 bases align to TRBD2. The ends lost 2 bases at V and 2 bases at J; junction bases unmatched: 6. The germline gives CDR1 DFQATT, CDR2 SNEGSKA (reference sequence). The CDR3 is made up of 14 amino acids. CDR3 DNA sequence: TGCAGTGCTAGATTGCGGGAGAATACCTACGAGCAGTACTTC. Protein product: CSARLRENTYEQYF.

The V and J genes are TRBV5-1 and TRBJ2-1; TRBD2 agrees at 11 bases. Germline V lookup: CDR1 SGHRS, CDR2 YFSETQ. The CDR3 sequence is 21 residues long. The trim removed 5 bases at V and 0 bases at J, leaving 19 bases unmatched. CDR3 coding DNA: TGCGCCAGCAGAGCAGGGAATGGGCTAGCGGGGGGCACGAGCTCCTACAATGAGCAGTTCTTC. Translated, it gives CASRAGNGLAGGTSSYNEQFF.

This chain's CDR3 is CSASPDGSSGNTIYF. In DNA, the CDR3 is TGCAGTGCTAGCCCGGACGGGAGCTCTGGAAACACCATATATTTT. The chain employs TRBV20-1 and TRBJ1-3; unclear D gene. The CDR3 has 15 amino acids. V shed 3 bases and J shed 0 bases, with 12 bases lying between them. Germline V gives CDR1 DFQATT, CDR2 SNEGSKA (reference sequence).

The chain links TRBV29-1 to TRBJ2-5; 10 positions match TRBD1. Germline V gene data show CDR1 as SQVTM and CDR2 as ANQGSEA. The CDR3 extends over 16 amino acids. The V gene end was trimmed by 6 bases and the J gene end by 2 bases; junction bases not matched to a gene: 12. As DNA, the CDR3 is TGCAGCGTCCTTGGACGGGCGGGACAGGGGCAAGAGACCCAGTACTTC. Its translation: CSVLGRAGQGQETQYF. The full variable domain, in which reference TRBV29-1 and TRBJ2-5 provide the parts outside the CDR3, is SAVISQKPSRDICQRGTSLTIQCQVDSQVTMMFWYRQQPGQSLTLIATANQGSEATYESGFVIDKFPISRPNLTFSTLTVSNMSPEDSSIYLCSVLGRAGQGQETQYFGPGTRLLVL.

The chain is built from TRBV7-8 and TRBJ2-3; D ambiguous. Trimming stripped 3 bases from V and 3 bases from J, with 10 bases between. This CDR3 region has 14 residues. Germline V gene sequence: CDR1 SGHVS, CDR2 FQNEAQ. CDR3 sequence reads: CASSFTLGTDTQYF. The CDR3, as DNA: TGTGCCAGCAGCTTCACTCTAGGAACAGATACGCAGTATTTT.